The source of this T cell receptor beta chain is a study of breast tumors, draining lymph nodes, adjacent tissues. Germline loops: CDR1 MGHDK, CDR2 SYGVNS. The CDR3 contains 15 residues. Trimming stripped 7 bases from V and 1 base from J, with 15 bases between. In TCRdb, the multiplex PCR reads were re-called with MiXCR into one record per CDR3 protein. The sample has 50,000 to 65,000 distinct CDR3 sequences, roughly 40% seen once. Sequenced material: breast tumor tissue. This sequence originates from a female donor with breast cancer. Some clones in this sample may be carry-over from other donors' samples. The rearrangement links TRBV25-1 to TRBJ2-3; TRBD2 is a possible D gene (6 bases). The CDR3 protein is CASTEAGSGTDTQYF. The CDR3 coding sequence is TGTGCCAGCACCGAGGCGGGATCCGGCACAGATACGCAGTATTTT.